This TCR beta chain was identified in a study of siplizumab effects on memory and regulatory T cells. General study points: Memory cells seemed less diverse than naive T cells, which also seemed major contributors to the alloresponse. Proliferating siplizumab-culture Tregs lacked confirmation of suppressive function.

In a few donor pairs, unstimulated naive, memory, effector memory and TEMRA subsets were sequenced. The CDR3 extends over 16 amino acids. Germline V gives CDR1 SGHAT, CDR2 FQNNGV. As for this clone: Its antigen is unidentified.

Assayed TCR templates numbered about 10^5 for each sample. The method was immunoSEQ multiplex PCR; TCRdb's version includes in-frame clones alone and lacks a portion of them. Here the sample spans tens of thousands of clones, roughly 96% being singletons. The sequencing input was naive CD4+ T cells sorted from blood. The J gene is TRBJ2-5, the V gene TRBV11-2, with 11 nucleotides matching TRBD2. The J call may be wrong; the DNA end is better matched by TRBJ2-7. This receptor was identified in a human donor in good health. CDR3 sequence reads: CASSLEGTSGFYEQYF. CDR3 coding DNA: TGTGCCAGCAGCTTAGAGGGGACTAGCGGATTCTACGAGCAGTACTTC.